This T cell receptor beta chain was documented in a study of chemoradiotherapy in HPV16-positive cancers. In this sample, this clone turned up a few times. TCRdb's table, derived via immunoSEQ multiplex PCR, lists solely in-frame clones and lacks some. The sample gives 4,000 to 6,000 clones, approximately 84% of which show up once; around 4.5% is in the top ten. The TCR was taken from a human donor with HPV-associated anogenital cancer. This material consisted of tumor tissue, taken from a patient who underwent chemoradiotherapy.

Here the CDR3 reads CASSLGLAGVNEQFF. As DNA, the CDR3 is TGTGCCAGCAGCCTTGGACTAGCGGGAGTAAATGAGCAGTTCTTC. The chain employs TRBV4-2 and TRBJ2-1, with 13 positions matching TRBD2. The CDR3 covers 15 residues. Trimming cost V 4 bases and J 7 bases; bases outside gene matches: 4. Per germline, CDR1 LGHNA and CDR2 YNFKEQ.